This is a list of T cell receptor beta chains from one sample in a study of CD8 T cells in Susac syndrome. MiXCR was run by TCRdb on the immunoSEQ multiplex PCR reads, yielding one entry per CDR3 protein. The profile shows about 160,000 distinct CDR3 sequences, more than 95% of them singletons. Sequenced material: CD4+ T cells from PBMCs. All receptors come from a human donor with Susac syndrome. CDR3s include the opening cysteine and the closing phenylalanine or tryptophan. The D gene is left open where the match is weak. Clone size is given for some rows only: seen once, a few or many times, or a class if the clone is expanded.

- | TRBJ1-6 | - | TRBV19 | CASQGPSYNSPLHF | TGTGCCAGCCAAGGACCGAGCTATAATTCACCCCTCCACTTT
- | TRBJ1-2 | - | TRBV7-2 | CASSLRGTRRGGYTF | TGTGCCAGCAGCTTAAGGGGGACACGCCGAGGGGGCTACACCTTC
- | TRBJ1-5 | - | TRBV6-2/TRBV6-3 | CASSWGIQPQHF | TGTGCCAGCAGTTGGGGGATCCAGCCCCAGCATTTT
TRBD2 | TRBJ2-7 | once | TRBV5-1 | CASSLDVGLAGPEQYF | TGCGCCAGCAGCTTGGATGTCGGACTAGCGGGACCCGAGCAGTACTTC
- | TRBJ1-4 | - | TRBV29-1 | CSVEDMRAGGEKLFF | TGCAGCGTTGAAGATATGAGGGCCGGAGGTGAAAAACTGTTTTTT
TRBD2 | TRBJ2-5 | once | TRBV14 | CASSQVGGSWETQYF | TGTGCCAGCAGCCAAGTGGGCGGGAGTTGGGAGACCCAGTACTTC
- | TRBJ2-5 | - | TRBV14 | CASSQVGRETQYF | TGTGCCAGCAGCCAAGTGGGCCGAGAGACCCAGTACTTC
- | TRBJ2-1 | - | TRBV10-3 | CAIRAGGEHNEQFF | TGTGCCATCAGGGCCGGCGGGGAACACAATGAGCAGTTCTTC
- | TRBJ2-1 | - | TRBV24-1 | CATSDKYNEQFF | TGTGCCACCAGTGATAAATACAATGAGCAGTTCTTC
TRBD1 | TRBJ1-5 | - | TRBV9 | CASSVGRQGGIGEPQHF | TGTGCCAGCAGCGTAGGGAGACAGGGAGGTATCGGGGAGCCCCAGCATTTT
- | TRBJ1-1 | - | TRBV2 | CASNLNSGNTEAFF | TGTGCCAGCAATTTGAACAGTGGAAACACTGAAGCTTTCTTT
TRBD2 | TRBJ2-1 | - | TRBV7-3 | CASSQRGRLAVGKLHNEQFF | TGTGCCAGCAGCCAACGGGGTAGACTAGCCGTAGGCAAACTACACAATGAGCAGTTCTTC
TRBD1 | TRBJ2-1 | once | TRBV20-1 | CSATHTGTGDNEQFF | TGCAGTGCCACCCACACCGGGACAGGGGATAATGAGCAGTTCTTC
TRBD1 | TRBJ1-6 | - | TRBV7-2 | CASSFSPRQGRSNSPLHF | TGTGCCAGCAGCTTCTCTCCAAGACAGGGACGGTCCAATTCACCCCTCCACTTT
- | TRBJ2-1 | - | TRBV24-1 | CATSRRDEQFF | TGTGCCACCAGTCGTAGGGATGAGCAGTTCTTC
- | TRBJ2-7 | - | TRBV6-1 | CASSHELNREVTYEQYF | TGTGCCAGCAGCCACGAACTTAACAGGGAAGTAACCTACGAGCAGTACTTC
TRBD1 | TRBJ1-5 | - | TRBV27 | CASSFQGAGNQPQHF | TGTGCCAGCAGTTTCCAGGGGGCCGGCAATCAGCCCCAGCATTTT
TRBD2 | TRBJ2-3 | once | TRBV7-3 | CASSSIAGTSTDTQYF | TGTGCCAGCAGCTCAATAGCGGGGACCAGCACAGATACGCAGTATTTT
- | TRBJ2-2 | - | TRBV20-1 | CSAPIGLNTGELFF | TGCAGTGCCCCCATTGGGTTAAACACCGGGGAGCTGTTTTTT
- | TRBJ1-5 | - | TRBV29-1 | CSVVLGAGDSNQPQHF | TGCAGCGTTGTGCTGGGGGCAGGGGATAGCAATCAGCCCCAGCATTTT
- | TRBJ2-5 | once | TRBV4-2 | CASSQDDRRETQYF | TGTGCCAGCAGCCAAGATGACAGAAGAGAGACCCAGTACTTC
TRBD2 | TRBJ2-3 | - | TRBV5-1 | CASSWRDSGTDTQYF | TGCGCCAGCAGCTGGCGTGATAGCGGGACAGATACGCAGTATTTT
TRBD1 | TRBJ2-5 | - | TRBV7-2 | CASATGGVETQYF | TGTGCCAGCGCCACAGGGGGCGTAGAGACCCAGTACTTC
- | TRBJ2-5 | - | TRBV5-1 | CATGVGQETQYF | TGCGCCACCGGGGTAGGACAAGAGACCCAGTACTTC
TRBD2 | TRBJ2-1 | once | TRBV24-1 | CATSDSQGLAGNNEQFF | TGTGCCACCAGTGACTCTCAAGGACTAGCGGGAAACAATGAGCAGTTCTTC
TRBD1 | TRBJ2-4 | - | TRBV2 | CASSETGENIQYF | TGTGCCAGCAGTGAAACAGGGGAAAACATTCAGTACTTC
TRBD1 | TRBJ2-7 | - | TRBV2 | CATQDRGFTYEQYF | TGTGCCACCCAGGACAGGGGCTTTACCTACGAGCAGTACTTC
- | TRBJ1-4 | - | TRBV25-1 | CASSVQGLNEKLFF | TGTGCCAGCAGTGTACAGGGCCTCAACGAAAAACTGTTTTTT
- | TRBJ2-1 | - | TRBV4-2 | CASSQDFQAYSYNEQFF | TGTGCCAGCAGCCAAGATTTTCAGGCATATTCCTACAATGAGCAGTTCTTC
- | TRBJ1-4 | - | TRBV5-6 | CASSWAANEKLFF | TGTGCCAGCAGTTGGGCGGCTAATGAAAAACTGTTTTTT
- | TRBJ2-3 | - | TRBV15 | CATSRGTNTDTQYF | TGTGCCACCAGCAGAGGGACTAACACAGATACGCAGTATTTT
TRBD1 | TRBJ2-2 | - | TRBV7-9 | CASSPGQGDTGELFF | TGTGCCAGCAGCCCGGGACAGGGCGACACCGGGGAGCTGTTTTTT
TRBD2 | TRBJ2-5 | - | TRBV6-1 | CASSGGGQETQYF | TGTGCCAGCAGTGGCGGGGGCCAAGAGACCCAGTACTTC
- | TRBJ2-7 | - | TRBV30 | CAWKTGAVYEQYF | TGTGCCTGGAAGACAGGAGCAGTCTACGAGCAGTACTTC
TRBD1 | TRBJ1-5 | - | TRBV5-6 | CASSLRTGGNQPQHF | TGTGCCAGCAGCTTAAGGACAGGGGGAAATCAGCCCCAGCATTTT
TRBD2 | TRBJ2-5 | - | TRBV5-1 | CASSSYGGREETQYF | TGCGCCAGCAGCTCGTACGGGGGGAGGGAAGAGACCCAGTACTTC
- | TRBJ2-1 | few | TRBV18 | CASSRGGSSYNEQFF | TGTGCCAGCTCCAGGGGAGGGAGCTCCTACAATGAGCAGTTCTTC
TRBD1 | TRBJ1-1 | - | TRBV2 | CASSVDRRNTEAFF | TGTGCCAGCAGTGTGGACAGGAGGAACACTGAAGCTTTCTTT
- | TRBJ1-5 | - | TRBV20-1 | CSARAQGTGYQPQHF | TGCAGTGCTAGAGCCCAGGGGACGGGGTATCAGCCCCAGCATTTT
- | TRBJ2-5 | - | TRBV5-1 | CASSEGKETQYF | TGCGCCAGCAGTGAGGGGAAGGAGACCCAGTACTTC
- | TRBJ2-1 | - | TRBV2 | CASILSGRDNEQFF | TGTGCCAGCATACTTTCGGGGCGAGACAATGAGCAGTTCTTC
- | TRBJ2-3 | - | TRBV5-1 | CASSLSAQDTQYF | TGCGCCAGCAGCTTGTCGGCACAAGATACGCAGTATTTT
- | TRBJ2-3 | few | TRBV5-1 | CASSLHGLHTDTQYF | TGCGCCAGCAGCCTTCACGGACTGCACACAGATACGCAGTATTTT
- | TRBJ2-1 | - | TRBV6-6 | CASSYGSSAAWQFF | TGTGCCAGCAGCTACGGGTCTAGTGCGGCCTGGCAGTTCTTC
- | TRBJ1-1 | few | TRBV6-5 | CASSRDNEAFF | TGTGCCAGCAGCCGGGACAACGAAGCTTTCTTT
TRBD1 | TRBJ2-1 | - | TRBV4-3 | CASSQDRRDRGNEQFF | TGCGCCAGCAGCCAAGATCGTCGGGACAGGGGAAATGAGCAGTTCTTC
- | TRBJ1-3 | - | TRBV27 | CASSLSRSSSSGNTIYF | TGTGCCAGCAGTTTATCGAGGAGCAGCTCCTCTGGAAACACCATATATTTT
- | TRBJ2-1 | once | TRBV7-2 | CASSLGQIYNEQFF | TGTGCCAGCAGCTTAGGACAAATCTACAATGAGCAGTTCTTC
TRBD1 | TRBJ1-1 | - | TRBV3-1 | CASSPWDRRNTEAFF | TGTGCCAGCAGCCCTTGGGACAGGAGGAACACTGAAGCTTTCTTT
- | TRBJ2-5 | - | TRBV14 | CASSQDWRTTQYF | TGTGCCAGCAGCCAAGATTGGCGGACGACCCAGTACTTC
- | TRBJ2-1 | once | TRBV7-2 | CASSVGPGKQFF | TGTGCCAGCAGCGTCGGCCCGGGTAAGCAGTTCTTC
TRBD1 | TRBJ2-3 | - | TRBV9 | CASSAGTGGTANTDTQYF | TGTGCCAGCAGCGCTGGGACAGGGGGCACCGCCAACACAGATACGCAGTATTTT
TRBD1 | TRBJ1-2 | - | TRBV20-1 | CSARSPGTANYGYTF | TGCAGTGCCAGATCTCCAGGGACAGCCAACTATGGCTACACCTTC
- | TRBJ1-1 | - | TRBV28 | CASITGGLTGLDTEAFF | TGTGCCAGCATCACGGGGGGCCTCACAGGGTTGGACACTGAAGCTTTCTTT
TRBD1 | TRBJ2-7 | - | TRBV11-2 | CASTDPGTVPSYEQYF | TGTGCCAGCACCGACCCCGGGACAGTACCCTCCTACGAGCAGTACTTC